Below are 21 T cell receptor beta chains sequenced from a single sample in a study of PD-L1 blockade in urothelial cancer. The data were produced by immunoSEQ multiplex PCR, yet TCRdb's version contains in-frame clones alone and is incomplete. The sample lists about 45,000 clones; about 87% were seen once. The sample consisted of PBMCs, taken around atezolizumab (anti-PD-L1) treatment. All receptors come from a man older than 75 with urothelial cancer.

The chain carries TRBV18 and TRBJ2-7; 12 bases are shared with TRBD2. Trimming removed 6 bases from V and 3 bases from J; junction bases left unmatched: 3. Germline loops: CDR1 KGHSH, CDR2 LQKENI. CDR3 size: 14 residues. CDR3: CASSRTSGIYEQYF. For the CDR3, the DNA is TGTGCCAGCTCGCGGACTAGCGGGATCTACGAGCAGTACTTC.

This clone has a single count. The CDR3 DNA follows: TGTGCCAGCAGCTTGGGCAGGATTGAGACCCAGTACTTC. Protein sequence: CASSLGRIETQYF. The chain recombines TRBV5-6 with TRBJ2-5; D remains unclear. This CDR3 is 13 amino acids long. Germline assignment: CDR1 SGHDT and CDR2 YYEEEE. V lost 0 bases and J lost 5, with 8 bases in between.

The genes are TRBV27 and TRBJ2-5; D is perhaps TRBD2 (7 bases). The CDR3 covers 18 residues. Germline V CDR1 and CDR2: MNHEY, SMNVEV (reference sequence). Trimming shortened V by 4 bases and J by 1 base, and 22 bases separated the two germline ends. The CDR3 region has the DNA TGTGCCAGCAGTTCCCGCGTCCAGGGAGGGGGGCTCCAAGAGACCCAGTACTTC. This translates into CASSSRVQGGGLQETQYF.

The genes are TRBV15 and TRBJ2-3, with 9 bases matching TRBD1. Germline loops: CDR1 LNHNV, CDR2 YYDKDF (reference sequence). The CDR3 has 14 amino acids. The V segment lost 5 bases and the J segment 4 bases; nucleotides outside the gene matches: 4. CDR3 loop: CATSGQGLSDTQYF. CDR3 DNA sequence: TGTGCCACCAGCGGACAGGGGCTCTCAGATACGCAGTATTTT. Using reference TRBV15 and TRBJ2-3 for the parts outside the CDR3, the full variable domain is DAMVIQNPRYQVTQFGKPVTLSCSQTLNHNVMYWYQQKSSQAPKLLFHYYDKDFNNEADTPDNFQSRRPNTSFCFLDIRSPGLGDTAMYLCATSGQGLSDTQYFGPGTRLTVL.

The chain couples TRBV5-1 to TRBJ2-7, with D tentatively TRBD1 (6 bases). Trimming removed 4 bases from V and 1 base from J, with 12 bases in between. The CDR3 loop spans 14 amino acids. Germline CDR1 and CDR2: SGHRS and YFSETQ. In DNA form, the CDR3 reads TGCGCCAGCAGCCAGGGGCTGGGGTCCTACGAGCAGTACTTC. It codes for CASSQGLGSYEQYF.

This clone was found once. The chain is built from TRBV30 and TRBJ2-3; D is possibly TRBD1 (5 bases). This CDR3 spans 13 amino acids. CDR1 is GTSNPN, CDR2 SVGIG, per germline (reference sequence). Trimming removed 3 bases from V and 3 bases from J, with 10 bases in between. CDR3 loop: CAWRQPGTDTQYF. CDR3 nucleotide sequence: TGTGCCTGGAGACAACCAGGGACAGATACGCAGTATTTT.

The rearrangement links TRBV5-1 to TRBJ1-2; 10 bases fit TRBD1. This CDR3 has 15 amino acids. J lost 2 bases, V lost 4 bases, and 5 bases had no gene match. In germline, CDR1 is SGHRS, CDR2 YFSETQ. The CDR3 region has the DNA TGCGCCAGCAGCCAGCGACAGGGGGCGAACTATGGCTACACCTTC. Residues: CASSQRQGANYGYTF.

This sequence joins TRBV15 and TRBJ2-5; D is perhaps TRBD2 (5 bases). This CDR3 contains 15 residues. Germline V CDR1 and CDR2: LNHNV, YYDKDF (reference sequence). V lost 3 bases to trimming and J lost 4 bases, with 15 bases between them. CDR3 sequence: CATSSRGIGGETQYF. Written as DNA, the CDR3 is TGTGCCACCAGCAGTAGAGGAATCGGAGGAGAGACCCAGTACTTC. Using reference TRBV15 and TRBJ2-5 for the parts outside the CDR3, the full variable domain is DAMVIQNPRYQVTQFGKPVTLSCSQTLNHNVMYWYQQKSSQAPKLLFHYYDKDFNNEADTPDNFQSRRPNTSFCFLDIRSPGLGDTAMYLCATSSRGIGGETQYFGPGTRLLVL.

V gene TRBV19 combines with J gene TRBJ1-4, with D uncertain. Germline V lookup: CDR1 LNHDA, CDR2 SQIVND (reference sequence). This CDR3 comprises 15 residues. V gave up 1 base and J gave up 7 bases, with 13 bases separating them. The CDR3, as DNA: TGTGCCAGTAGTATAGGTGCGGCCGGAGGTGAAAAACTGTTTTTT. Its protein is CASSIGAAGGEKLFF.

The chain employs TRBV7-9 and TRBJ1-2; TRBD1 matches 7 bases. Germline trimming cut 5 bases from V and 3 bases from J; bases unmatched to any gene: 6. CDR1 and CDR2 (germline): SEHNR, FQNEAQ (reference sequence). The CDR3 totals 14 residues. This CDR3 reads CASSKAGTDYGYTF. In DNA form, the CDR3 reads TGTGCCAGCAGCAAAGCCGGGACAGACTATGGCTACACCTTC.

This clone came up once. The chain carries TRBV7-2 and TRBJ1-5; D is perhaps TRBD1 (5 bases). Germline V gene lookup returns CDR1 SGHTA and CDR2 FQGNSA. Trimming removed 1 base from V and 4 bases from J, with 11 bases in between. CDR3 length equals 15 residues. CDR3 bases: TGTGCCAGCAGCTTAGATCAGGGTCCTAATCAGCCCCAGCATTTT. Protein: CASSLDQGPNQPQHF.

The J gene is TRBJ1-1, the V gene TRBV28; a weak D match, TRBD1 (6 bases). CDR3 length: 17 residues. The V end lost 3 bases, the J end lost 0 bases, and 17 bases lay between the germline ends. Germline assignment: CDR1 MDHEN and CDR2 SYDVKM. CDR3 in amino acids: CASSLQMTGLLNTEAFF. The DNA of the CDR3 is TGTGCCAGCAGTTTGCAAATGACAGGTCTCCTGAACACTGAAGCTTTCTTT.

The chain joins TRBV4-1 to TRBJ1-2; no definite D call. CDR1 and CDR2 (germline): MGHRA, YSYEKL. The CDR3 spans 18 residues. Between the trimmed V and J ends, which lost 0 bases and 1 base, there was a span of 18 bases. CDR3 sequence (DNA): TGCGCCAGCAGCCAAGAAATTAATGGGTGGACTAATAACTATGGCTACACCTTC. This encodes CASSQEINGWTNNYGYTF.

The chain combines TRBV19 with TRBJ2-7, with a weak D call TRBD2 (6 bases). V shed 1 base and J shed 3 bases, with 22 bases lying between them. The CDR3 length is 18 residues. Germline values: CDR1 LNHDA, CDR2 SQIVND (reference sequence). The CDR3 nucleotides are TGTGCCAGTAGTATAGTAGAAACGGCGGGGCAACTCCTCTACGAGCAGTACTTC. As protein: CASSIVETAGQLLYEQYF.

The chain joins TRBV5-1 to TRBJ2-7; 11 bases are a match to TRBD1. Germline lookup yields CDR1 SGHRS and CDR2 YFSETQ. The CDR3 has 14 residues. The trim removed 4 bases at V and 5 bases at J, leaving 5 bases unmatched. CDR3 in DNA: TGCGCCAGCAGCCTGGGACAGGGGGTAGACGAGCAGTACTTC. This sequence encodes CASSLGQGVDEQYF.

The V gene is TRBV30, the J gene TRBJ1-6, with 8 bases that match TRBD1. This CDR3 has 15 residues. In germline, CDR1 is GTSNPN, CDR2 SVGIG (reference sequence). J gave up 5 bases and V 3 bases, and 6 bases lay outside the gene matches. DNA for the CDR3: TGTGCCTGGAGGGATCAGGGGGCAAATAATTCACCCCTCCACTTT. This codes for CAWRDQGANNSPLHF.

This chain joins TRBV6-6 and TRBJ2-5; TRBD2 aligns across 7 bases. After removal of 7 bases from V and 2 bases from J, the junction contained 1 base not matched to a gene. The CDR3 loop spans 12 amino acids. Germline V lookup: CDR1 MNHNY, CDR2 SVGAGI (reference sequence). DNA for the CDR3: TGTGCCAGCACCGGGGGGCAAGAGACCCAGTACTTC. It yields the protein CASTGGQETQYF.

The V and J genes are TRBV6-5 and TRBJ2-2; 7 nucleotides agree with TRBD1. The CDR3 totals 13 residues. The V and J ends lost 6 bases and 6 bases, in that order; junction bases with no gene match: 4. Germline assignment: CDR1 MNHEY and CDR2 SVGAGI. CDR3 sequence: CASRAGGPGELFF. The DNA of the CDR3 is TGTGCCAGCAGGGCAGGGGGTCCCGGGGAGCTGTTTTTT.

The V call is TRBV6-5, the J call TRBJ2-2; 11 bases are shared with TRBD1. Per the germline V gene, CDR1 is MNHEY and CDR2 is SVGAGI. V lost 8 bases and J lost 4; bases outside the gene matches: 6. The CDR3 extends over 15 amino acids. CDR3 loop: CASWDRGVGTGELFF. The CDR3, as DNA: TGTGCCAGCTGGGACAGGGGGGTGGGCACCGGGGAGCTGTTTTTT.

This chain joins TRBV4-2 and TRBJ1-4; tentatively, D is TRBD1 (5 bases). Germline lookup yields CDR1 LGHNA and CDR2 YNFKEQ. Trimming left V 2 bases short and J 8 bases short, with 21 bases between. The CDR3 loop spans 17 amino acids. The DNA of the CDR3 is TGTGCCAGCAGCCAACCTCGGGGGAGGGGCCGGGGGGAAAAACTGTTTTTT. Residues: CASSQPRGRGRGEKLFF.

This CDR3 is CASSSPGLAKDTQYF. CDR3 nucleotides: TGTGCCAGCAGCTCCCCGGGGCTAGCGAAAGATACGCAGTATTTT. V gene TRBV7-2 combines with J gene TRBJ2-3, with D possibly being TRBD2 (6 bases). Trimming took off 4 bases at V and 5 bases at J, with 16 bases between the two ends. This CDR3 has 15 amino acids. Germline V lookup: CDR1 SGHTA, CDR2 FQGNSA.